A single T cell receptor beta chain is shown here with its context. Its cognate antigen is unknown. Using immunoSEQ multiplex PCR, the repertoire was profiled, and TCRdb retains in-frame clones only, with some absent. The profile shows approximately 89,000 clones, 70% to 90% of them singletons. The data derive from a study of T cell responses to AZD1222 COVID-19 vaccine. This CDR3 comprises 12 residues. CDR1 is SGHAT, CDR2 FQDESV, per germline (reference sequence). The junction had 2 bases not matched to a gene; V was cut back by 6 bases and J by 7 bases. Study-wide points: Mostly white British, mostly female donors; authors suggested clonal diversity may be underestimated.

The J gene is TRBJ2-1, the V gene TRBV11-1; TRBD1 matches 8 bases. This TCR was sampled from an adult in good health. The sequencing here drew on peripheral blood, taken on day 0 of AZD1222 vaccination. The DNA of the CDR3 is TGTGCCAGCAGGTGGACAGGGAATGAGCAGTTCTTC. It yields the protein CASRWTGNEQFF. Variable domain in full (rest from reference TRBV11-1 and TRBJ2-1): EAEVAQSPRYKITEKSQAVAFWCDPISGHATLYWYRQILGQGPELLVQFQDESVVDDSQLPKDRFSAERLKGVDSTLKIQPAELGDSAMYLCASRWTGNEQFFGPGTRLTVL.